This TCR beta chain was captured in a study of response to subunit inactivated influenza vaccine. J was trimmed by 2 bases and V by 6 bases; bases with no gene match: 5. Germline CDR1 and CDR2: SGHRS and YFSETQ. This CDR3 spans 14 amino acids. TCRdb re-analysed the RT-PCR reads in MiXCR, keeping a single row per CDR3 protein. In the table there are 500,000 or so distinct CDR3 sequences, about 17% of which are singletons. This sequence originates from a man in his fifties or sixties who received an inactivated influenza vaccine. The chain employs TRBV5-1 and TRBJ1-1, with 9 bases fitting TRBD1. The starting material was CD4+ T cells sorted from PBMCs, obtained roughly 24 months after vaccination. CDR3 protein: CASKYTGGNTEAFF. The CDR3 DNA reads as TGCGCCAGCAAATATACAGGGGGCAACACTGAAGCTTTCTTT.